This entry lists 15 T cell receptor beta chains sequenced from one sample in a study of human thymus T cells. TCRdb's copy holds only in-frame clones and misses some; the assay was immunoSEQ multiplex PCR. The sample consists of more than 50,000 clones, 94% of them appearing once. The sample was blood. All receptors derive from a boy in the first two years of life with a congenital heart defect but otherwise immunologically healthy.

This chain links TRBV6-6 with TRBJ1-1; D perhaps matches TRBD1 (6 bases). Germline V CDR1 and CDR2: MNHNY, SVGAGI (reference sequence). V lost 7 bases and J 3 bases, leaving 15 bases between the germline ends. CDR3 length: 14 residues. CDR3 amino acids: CASTTRGVDTEAFF. CDR3 coding DNA: TGTGCCAGCACCACGAGGGGGGTTGACACTGAAGCTTTCTTT.

This chain links TRBV6-5 with TRBJ1-1, with 7 bases fitting TRBD1. CDR1 is MNHEY and CDR2 is SVGAGI in the germline V gene. The CDR3 spans 14 residues. J was trimmed by 6 bases and V by 8 bases; bases with no gene match: 12. The CDR3 region has the DNA TGTGCCAGCTCTTTCGGACAGGCATCGCCTGAAGCTTTCTTT. This sequence encodes CASSFGQASPEAFF.

This clone was counted only a few times. This chain uses TRBV27 with TRBJ1-4; a weak D match, TRBD1 (5 bases). CDR1 and CDR2 from the germline V gene are MNHEY and SMNVEV (reference sequence). The CDR3 is made up of 14 amino acids. Trimming removed 2 bases at V and 1 base at J, with 5 bases between. CDR3 coding DNA: TGTGCCAGCAGTTTACAGGGAACTAATGAAAAACTGTTTTTT. Protein product: CASSLQGTNEKLFF.

The rearrangement joins TRBV10-3 to TRBJ2-2, with 8 positions matching TRBD1. Germline CDR1 reads ENHRY; CDR2 reads SYGVKD. The CDR3 consists of 18 residues. The V and J ends lost 0 bases and 2 bases, in that order; junction bases with no gene match: 8. The CDR3: CAISESAGGAANTGELFF. Written as DNA, the CDR3 is TGTGCCATCAGTGAGTCGGCAGGGGGCGCGGCCAACACCGGGGAGCTGTTTTTT.

This chain uses TRBV19 with TRBJ1-1, with unresolved D. The CDR3 consists of 14 residues. Germline CDR1 and CDR2: LNHDA and SQIVND (reference sequence). Deletions cut 4 bases from V and 4 bases from J, with 13 bases between. CDR3 sequence reads: CASSTRTGGTEAFF. CDR3 DNA: TGTGCCAGTAGTACCCGGACTGGAGGCACTGAAGCTTTCTTT.

The rearrangement uses TRBV18 and TRBJ2-1; 7 nucleotides match TRBD2. In germline, CDR1 is KGHSH, CDR2 LQKENI. The CDR3 is 16 residues long. V lost 0 bases, J lost 5 bases, and 7 bases stayed unmatched. The CDR3: CASSPPWLAENNEQFF. The CDR3 DNA reads TGTGCCAGCTCACCACCGTGGCTAGCGGAAAACAATGAGCAGTTCTTC.

The chain couples TRBV4-3 to TRBJ2-2; D remains unclear. The V end lost 4 bases, the J end lost 0 bases, and 9 bases lay between the germline ends. Germline V gene lookup returns CDR1 LGHNA and CDR2 YSLEER. The CDR3 is 15 residues long. The DNA of the CDR3 is TGCGCCAGCAGCCGCTACACCCCGAACACCGGGGAGCTGTTTTTT. Its protein product is CASSRYTPNTGELFF.

This rearrangement joins TRBV2 to TRBJ2-7; TRBD2 agrees at 9 bases. With 11 bases clipped from V and 6 bases from J, the junction kept 8 bases outside the gene matches. Looked up from germline, CDR1 is SNHLY and CDR2 is FYNNEI. There are 12 residues in the CDR3. The CDR3 DNA reads as TGTGCCTTGGGGTCTAGCGGGGCCGAGCAGTACTTC. This encodes CALGSSGAEQYF.

J is TRBJ2-7 and V is TRBV4-1; TRBD2 aligns across 10 bases. With V trimmed by 0 bases and J by 2 bases, 16 bases remained unmatched. This CDR3 is built from 20 residues. CDR1 is MGHRA and CDR2 is YSYEKL in the germline V gene. This chain's CDR3 is CASSQDLVTVSSGRPYEQYF. The DNA for the CDR3 is TGCGCCAGCAGCCAAGATCTGGTGACAGTTTCTAGCGGGAGACCCTACGAGCAGTACTTC.

The sample holds one count of this clone. The chain uses TRBV27 and TRBJ1-4, with unresolved D. CDR1 and CDR2 from the germline V gene are MNHEY and SMNVEV (reference sequence). The CDR3 covers 14 residues. V lost 10 bases to trimming and J lost 7 bases, with 19 bases between them. In DNA, the CDR3 is TGTGCCACCCCGCTAGGCTTCGAGGGTGAAAAACTGTTTTTT. As protein: CATPLGFEGEKLFF. Drawing the rest from reference TRBV27 and TRBJ1-4, the complete variable domain is EAQVTQNPRYLITVTGKKLTVTCSQNMNHEYMSWYRQDPGLGLRQIYYSMNVEVTDKGDVPEGYKVSRKEKRNFPLILESPSPNQTSLYFCATPLGFEGEKLFFGSGTQLSVL.

The CDR3 spells CASSLGSSRTDTQYF. The CDR3 nucleotides read TGCGCCAGCAGCTTGGGGTCATCTAGAACAGATACGCAGTATTTT. This chain uses TRBV5-1 with TRBJ2-3, with D uncertain. This CDR3 has 15 residues. V was cut by 0 bases and J by 3 bases, with 11 bases left in between. Germline CDR1 and CDR2: SGHRS and YFSETQ.

This sequence joins TRBV7-9 and TRBJ2-5, with D uncertain. Trimming took off 4 bases at V and 2 bases at J, with 8 bases between the two ends. The CDR3 has 13 residues. From germline, CDR1 is SEHNR and CDR2 FQNEAQ (reference sequence). The CDR3 nucleotides read TGTGCCAGCAGCTCCACGACACAAGAGACCCAGTACTTC. As protein: CASSSTTQETQYF.

V is TRBV28 and J is TRBJ2-7; D unclear. V shed 3 bases and J shed 5 bases, with 11 bases lying between them. Per the germline V gene, CDR1 is MDHEN and CDR2 is SYDVKM. The CDR3 has 13 residues. CDR3 in DNA: TGTGCCAGCAGTTTCCTCCCCGGCAACGAGCAGTACTTC. Translating gives CASSFLPGNEQYF.

The genes are TRBV5-1 and TRBJ2-7; tentatively, D is TRBD2 (6 bases). The germline V gene has CDR1 SGHRS and CDR2 YFSETQ. Deletions cut 2 bases from V and 3 bases from J, with 15 bases between. The CDR3 runs 15 residues. The CDR3 DNA reads as TGCGCCAGCAGCTTCATCGGGGGTCCCAACTACGAGCAGTACTTC. Translated, it gives CASSFIGGPNYEQYF.

This chain connects TRBV7-9 to TRBJ1-2; D is undetermined. The ends were cut back, 2 bases at V and 7 bases at J, with 8 bases in the middle. Germline CDR1 and CDR2: SEHNR and FQNEAQ (reference sequence). This CDR3 spans 12 amino acids. CDR3 residues: CASSLLDIGYTF. CDR3 sequence (DNA): TGTGCCAGCAGCTTATTAGACATTGGCTACACCTTC.